These T cell receptor beta chains were read from a single sample in a study of CD8+CD57+ T cells in acquired aplastic anemia. TCRdb re-analysed the reads in MiXCR, keeping a single row per CDR3 protein. Of about 210,000 distinct CDR3 sequences listed, around 63% are singletons. Sequencing was carried out using sorted CD4+, CD8+, or CD8+CD57+ T cells (not recorded which) from PBMCs. The receptors stem from a human donor in good health. Both conserved end residues are trimmed from each CDR3.

v_gene	j_gene	CDR3aa
TRBV20-1	TRBJ2-7	SAREASDYEQY
TRBV20-1	TRBJ2-2	SARAGRRMNTGELF
TRBV10-3	TRBJ1-5	AISDTGNQPQH
TRBV20-1	TRBJ2-1	SARRGGRGLNEQF
TRBV9	TRBJ2-7	ASSWDSHFYEQY
TRBV7-9	TRBJ2-7	ASSLDAGTATYEQY
TRBV6-6	TRBJ2-7	ASSLTSGTSYEQY
TRBV7-8	TRBJ1-2	ASSADMGYGYT
TRBV20-1	TRBJ2-6	SATTGMSGANVLT
TRBV20-1	TRBJ2-3	SARDGVGTDTQY
TRBV11-3	TRBJ2-3	ASSLAGEDTQY
TRBV5-6	TRBJ1-1	ASSLEDGLRAF
TRBV2	TRBJ1-2	ASSRGIDYGYT
TRBV20-1	TRBJ2-7	SARDTSDYEQY
TRBV2	TRBJ2-5	ARDGGLYQETQY
TRBV10-2	TRBJ2-7	ASSDGGSYEQY
TRBV5-5	TRBJ2-4	ASSKPTGGFSKNIQY
TRBV9	TRBJ2-2	ASSGREDGYTGELF
TRBV7-9	TRBJ2-7	ASGGPYEQY
TRBV2	TRBJ1-5	ASRWGPNQPQH
TRBV15	-	ATGRFEAGQNEQY
TRBV20-1	TRBJ2-1	SASGQGRYNEQF
TRBV7-9	TRBJ1-5	ASVEQGPPQPQH
TRBV29-1	TRBJ1-2	SVELTGFYGYT
TRBV7-2	TRBJ2-5	ASSQHRSETQY
TRBV10-3	TRBJ2-3	VIRSDKGSTDTQY
TRBV10-3	TRBJ2-7	AISESIGSYEQY
TRBV19	TRBJ1-2	ASSIDRTSGGYT
TRBV20-1	TRBJ1-1	SATPTGPNTEAF
TRBV15	TRBJ2-5	ATSRDRQETQY
TRBV20-1	TRBJ1-2	SAPGTDYGYT
TRBV4-3	TRBJ2-6	ASSQDWLNSGANVLT
TRBV7-8	TRBJ1-5	ASSLSLYNQPQH
TRBV20-1	TRBJ2-3	SARRGGGSTDTQY
TRBV20-1	TRBJ2-2	SVKRWDLDTGELF
TRBV2	TRBJ2-4	ASSIGTGFEAKNIQY
TRBV29-1	TRBJ2-7	SVEDYEQY